Included here is one T cell receptor (beta chain) sequence, with context. Its antigen is currently unknown. These data belong to a study of T cell responses to AZD1222 COVID-19 vaccine. General study points: At 160-218 and 743-854, vaccine-associated CD4 TCRs were dominant, and they spanned spike.

This CDR3 region has 12 residues. The V and J ends lost 1 base and 7 bases respectively, with 6 bases between them. From germline, CDR1 is LGHDT and CDR2 YNNKEL (reference sequence). Assay used: immunoSEQ multiplex PCR; TCRdb lists only in-frame clones, some missing. The table shows tens of thousands of clones, with 60% to 80% occurring only once. This TCR was sampled from an adult in good health. The sequenced sample was peripheral blood, obtained on day 0 of AZD1222 vaccination. The V gene is TRBV3-1 (or the pseudogene TRBV3-2), the J gene TRBJ2-3, with D hard to call. The CDR3 nucleotides are TGTGCCAGCAGCCAAGGGGGAAATACGCAGTATTTT. This encodes CASSQGGNTQYF.